This paragraph covers one TCR beta chain sequence. The PCR was carried out with 60 Vbeta primers and 13 Jbeta primers. Clones were sequenced by immunoSEQ multiplex PCR, and TCRdb holds only the in-frame ones, with some missing. Among around 150,000 clones listed, about 88% were seen once. These data originate in a study of cytomegalovirus exposure and HLA in healthy donors. This CDR3 is built from 13 residues. Germline CDR1 LGHNA, CDR2 YNFKEQ. V was trimmed by 4 bases and J by 8 bases, leaving 11 bases between them. The chain employs TRBV4-2 and TRBJ1-4, with a weak D call TRBD1 (5 bases). This TCR was recovered from a man between 18 and 29 years old in good health and CMV-seropositive. The sample was PBMCs. The CDR3 reads CASSLSGDEKLFF. CDR3 coding DNA: TGTGCCAGCAGCCTGAGCGGGGACGAAAAACTGTTTTTT.